These T cell receptor beta chains were read from a single sample in a study of cytomegalovirus exposure and HLA in healthy donors. Profiled with immunoSEQ multiplex PCR; TCRdb holds only in-frame clones, not every one. Here the sample spans over 200,000 clones, 85% to 90% being singletons. Source material: PBMCs. These receptors were collected from a woman aged 18-30 years in good health and CMV-seronegative. CDR3s include the opening cysteine and the closing phenylalanine or tryptophan. Fields, in order: V gene, D gene, clone size, J gene, CDR3 protein, CDR3 DNA. The D gene is left open where the match is weak. Not every row has a clone size; where given, it reads once, few, many or a size class.

>TRBV2|.|.|TRBJ1-1
CASSLPDSSNTEAFF
TGTGCCAGCAGTTTACCGGACAGTTCGAACACTGAAGCTTTCTTT
>TRBV4-1|.|once|TRBJ2-5
CASSQRGHRARTQETQYF
TGCGCCAGCAGCCAAAGGGGACATCGGGCCAGGACTCAAGAGACCCAGTACTTC
>TRBV5-3|.|.|TRBJ2-7
CVREGPDEQYF
TGTGTTCGAGAGGGCCCGGACGAGCAGTACTTC
>TRBV2|TRBD1|.|TRBJ2-3
CASKDRETDTQYF
TGTGCCAGCAAGGACAGGGAGACAGATACGCAGTATTTT
>TRBV9|.|.|TRBJ2-7
CASSVGQSGYEQYF
TGTGCCAGCAGCGTAGGACAGTCTGGGTACGAGCAGTACTTC
>TRBV5-1|TRBD1|once|TRBJ1-1
CASRRGGTGWNTEAFF
TGCGCCAGCCGTAGGGGGGGGACAGGATGGAACACTGAAGCTTTCTTT
>TRBV6-5|TRBD1|.|TRBJ2-7
CASSYSPGQVSEQYF
TGTGCCAGCAGTTACTCCCCGGGACAGGTCTCCGAGCAGTACTTC
>TRBV19|.|.|TRBJ1-1
CASMDRTASTEAFF
TGTGCCAGTATGGATAGGACAGCCTCCACTGAAGCTTTCTTT
>TRBV5-6|.|.|TRBJ2-5
CASSLVSGKETQYF
TGTGCCAGCAGCTTGGTGTCAGGAAAAGAGACCCAGTACTTC
>TRBV9|.|.|TRBJ2-3
CASSVSPSDSLNDYTQYF
TGTGCCAGCAGCGTAAGTCCATCGGACTCGCTGAATGACTATACGCAGTATTTT
>TRBV27|.|.|TRBJ1-5
CASSLTQYSNQPQHF
TGTGCCAGCAGTTTGACACAATATAGCAATCAGCCCCAGCATTTT
>TRBV15|TRBD1|few|TRBJ2-1
CATSRDIPGGTYNEQFF
TGTGCCACCAGCAGAGACATTCCAGGGGGTACCTACAATGAGCAGTTCTTC
>TRBV7-9|.|.|TRBJ2-7
CASSPPDMGKGEQYF
TGTGCCAGCAGCCCCCCGGACATGGGAAAAGGGGAGCAGTACTTC
>TRBV5-1|TRBD1|.|TRBJ2-7
CASSTDRESYEQYF
TGCGCCAGCAGCACGGACAGGGAATCCTACGAGCAGTACTTC
>TRBV9|.|.|TRBJ2-2
CASSVRGNTGELFF
TGTGCCAGCAGCGTAAGGGGAAACACCGGGGAGCTGTTTTTT
>TRBV11-2|.|.|TRBJ2-7
CASSLGVGPYEQYF
TGTGCCAGCAGCTTAGGGGTGGGCCCCTACGAGCAGTACTTC
>TRBV4-1|.|.|TRBJ2-7
CASSQVSSFSSYEQYF
TGCGCCAGCAGCCAAGTGTCTAGCTTTTCCTCCTACGAGCAGTACTTC
>TRBV7-6|.|.|TRBJ2-2
CASSPRIAGELFF
TGTGCCAGCAGCCCGAGGATAGCCGGGGAGCTGTTTTTT
>TRBV2|.|.|TRBJ1-3
CASSEAPGGSGNTIYF
TGTGCCAGCAGTGAGGCCCCTGGAGGCTCTGGAAACACCATATATTTT
>TRBV30|.|.|TRBJ2-7
CAWSREGGEEQYF
TGTGCCTGGAGCCGTGAGGGGGGGGAAGAGCAGTACTTC
>TRBV19|TRBD2|.|TRBJ2-5
CASSTGLAGGSETQYF
TGTGCCAGTAGTACGGGACTAGCGGGAGGTTCAGAGACCCAGTACTTC
>TRBV28|.|.|TRBJ2-7
CASSPGLGSYEQYF
TGTGCCAGCAGCCCGGGACTGGGCTCCTACGAGCAGTACTTC
>TRBV19|.|.|TRBJ2-7
CASSIEDLRRGEQYF
TGTGCCAGTAGTATCGAAGACCTCAGGAGGGGCGAGCAGTACTTC
>TRBV27|.|few|TRBJ1-1
CASTGWNTEAFF
TGTGCCAGCACGGGATGGAACACTGAAGCTTTCTTT
>TRBV2|TRBD2|.|TRBJ2-2
CASSGRLAGGPTFDWAGELFF
TGTGCCAGCAGTGGGAGATTAGCGGGAGGGCCTACCTTTGATTGGGCCGGGGAGCTGTTTTTT
>TRBV11-1|TRBD2|.|TRBJ2-1
CASSKAGTRGYNEQFF
TGTGCCAGCAGCAAAGCCGGGACTAGGGGTTACAATGAGCAGTTCTTC
>TRBV7-8|.|once|TRBJ2-4
CASSPIRDSPENIQYF
TGTGCCAGCAGCCCAATACGGGACTCTCCAGAAAACATTCAGTACTTC
>TRBV5-1|TRBD2|.|TRBJ2-1
CASSLVSSGSSYNEQFF
TGCGCCAGCAGCTTGGTTTCTAGCGGGAGCTCCTACAATGAGCAGTTCTTC
>TRBV10-3|.|.|TRBJ2-3
CAISVDLGSDTQYF
TGTGCCATCAGTGTCGACTTGGGTTCAGATACGCAGTATTTT
>TRBV5-1|TRBD1|.|TRBJ2-1
CASREEGQTNEQFF
TGCGCCAGCAGGGAAGAGGGACAGACTAATGAGCAGTTCTTC
>TRBV11-3|.|.|TRBJ2-1
CASSPRGSNEQFF
TGTGCCAGCAGCCCCCGTGGGAGCAATGAGCAGTTCTTC
>TRBV5-1|.|.|TRBJ2-7
CASSLGQPITYEQYF
TGCGCCAGCAGCTTGGGACAGCCTATTACCTACGAGCAGTACTTC
>TRBV4-1|.|.|TRBJ1-4
CASSQGGLSNEKLFF
TGCGCCAGCAGCCAAGGAGGGTTATCTAATGAAAAACTGTTTTTT
>TRBV29-1|TRBD2|.|TRBJ2-1
CSVDTLLAGVNEQFF
TGCAGCGTCGATACCCTACTAGCGGGAGTAAATGAGCAGTTCTTC